The subject of this entry is one TCR beta chain. The table came from immunoSEQ multiplex PCR; TCRdb's copy has only in-frame clones and leaves some out. The repertoire consists of roughly 85,000 clones, with approximately 95% occurring once and the leading ten covering less than 0.3%. The source of the sample is a study of technical replicates of blood from four donors. The CDR3 sequence is 17 residues long. V lost 2 bases to trimming and J lost 1 base, with 15 bases between them. Germline assignment: CDR1 MGHRA and CDR2 YSYEKL. J is TRBJ2-4 and V is TRBV4-1; D may be TRBD1 (6 bases). The sequencing sample was made of T cells isolated from PBMCs. This clonotype originated in a human donor in good health. CDR3 coding DNA: TGCGCCAGCAGCCAACCAGGGGTCCCCGCGGCCAAAAACATTCAGTACTTC. Protein sequence: CASSQPGVPAAKNIQYF.